The 8 T cell receptor beta chains given below trace back to one sample, sequenced in a study of T-cell reconstitution after alpha-beta-depleted transplantation in children. Preparing the TCRbeta library involved the use of unique molecular identifiers. TCRdb re-derived calls from the PCR reads in MiXCR, one entry per CDR3 protein. This table has about 830,000 distinct CDR3 sequences, about 16% appearing once. Source: PBMCs, mostly from graft donor cells, taken 360 days after TCRalphabeta/CD19-depleted stem cell transplant. Receptors originate from a male patient younger than 18 who had a stem cell transplant for acute lymphoblastic leukemia, so the T cells may come from the graft donor.

This clonotype came up many times. The junction differs from germline at one of its ends, possibly a read error. The rearrangement uses TRBV5-1 and TRBJ2-3; D not certain. This CDR3 contains 13 residues. Germline V CDR1 and CDR2: SGHRS, YFSETQ. The CDR3 loop reads CASSLDATDTQYF. The CDR3 coding sequence is TGTGCCAGCAGTTTAGACGCAACAGATACGCAGTATTTT.

V gene TRBV5-1 combines with J gene TRBJ2-2; D is uncertain. The CDR3 has 15 residues. Trimming left V 2 bases short and J 4 bases short, with 12 bases between. Germline V gene lookup returns CDR1 SGHRS and CDR2 YFSETQ. The CDR3 region has the DNA TGCGCCAGCAGCTTAACTGTAGGTGGCACCGGGGAGCTGTTTTTT. This codes for CASSLTVGGTGELFF. The complete variable domain, with remaining parts taken from reference TRBV5-1 and TRBJ2-2, reads KAGVTQTPRYLIKTRGQQVTLSCSPISGHRSVSWYQQTPGQGLQFLFEYFSETQRNKGNFPGRFSGRQFSNSRSEMNVSTLELGDSALYLCASSLTVGGTGELFFGEGSRLTVL.

The chain employs TRBV15 and TRBJ2-2; 10 bases match TRBD2. This CDR3 comprises 18 residues. CDR1 and CDR2 from the germline V gene are LNHNV and YYDKDF (reference sequence). The ends lost 5 bases at V and 5 bases at J; junction bases unmatched: 14. CDR3 protein: CATSREALAGRRTGELFF. CDR3 bases: TGTGCCACCAGCCGCGAGGCACTAGCGGGAAGAAGGACCGGGGAGCTGTTTTTT. The variable domain in full, completed from reference TRBV15 and TRBJ2-2, reads DAMVIQNPRYQVTQFGKPVTLSCSQTLNHNVMYWYQQKSSQAPKLLFHYYDKDFNNEADTPDNFQSRRPNTSFCFLDIRSPGLGDTAMYLCATSREALAGRRTGELFFGEGSRLTVL.

This chain uses TRBV5-1 with TRBJ2-1; a possible D gene is TRBD2 (6 bases). The CDR3 runs 14 residues. The germline V gene has CDR1 SGHRS and CDR2 YFSETQ. The ends were cut back, 0 bases at V and 9 bases at J, with 13 bases in the middle. DNA of the CDR3: TGCGCCAGCAGCTTGGGGGACTTCGGGGGTGAGCAGTTCTTC. Translation: CASSLGDFGGEQFF.

The V and J genes are TRBV5-1 and TRBJ1-2; D gene ambiguous. The CDR3 loop spans 15 amino acids. Deletions cut 0 bases from V and 6 bases from J, with 15 bases between. Germline V gives CDR1 SGHRS, CDR2 YFSETQ. CDR3 residues: CASSLVGYAQDGYTF. The CDR3, as DNA: TGCGCCAGCAGCTTGGTCGGGTATGCCCAGGATGGCTACACCTTC.

The chain is built from TRBV13 and TRBJ2-7; maybe TRBD2 (6 bases). The germline V and J ends were trimmed by 5 bases and 7 bases, with 12 bases remaining between them. The CDR3 extends over 12 amino acids. Germline V gene data show CDR1 as PRHDT and CDR2 as FYEKMQ (reference sequence). As DNA, the CDR3 is TGTGCCAGCAGCCCCCGGGAGTTGGAGCAGTACTTC. It codes for CASSPRELEQYF. Looking up the rest from reference TRBV13 and TRBJ2-7 gives the full variable domain: AAGVIQSPRHLIKEKRETATLKCYPIPRHDTVYWYQQGPGQDPQFLISFYEKMQSDKGSIPDRFSAQQFSDYHSELNMSSLELGDSALYFCASSPRELEQYFGPGTRLTVT.

A few counts support this clonotype. The chain couples TRBV12-3 or TRBV12-4 to TRBJ2-1; 10 bases map to TRBD2. The CDR3 is made up of 14 amino acids. V was pared by 6 bases and J by 6 bases, with 5 bases of the junction left unmatched. The CDR3 DNA reads TGTGCCAGCAGGCAGCGGGAGGGATTCAATGAGCAGTTCTTC. Translating gives CASRQREGFNEQFF.

This clonotype showed up just once. This chain connects TRBV11-1 to TRBJ2-5; D call uncertain. Germline V gene sequence: CDR1 SGHAT, CDR2 FQDESV (reference sequence). Between the trimmed V and J ends, which lost 1 base and 6 bases, there was a span of 6 bases. This CDR3 has 12 amino acids. The CDR3 is CASSLVPQTQYF. As DNA, the CDR3 is TGTGCCAGCAGCTTAGTTCCCCAGACCCAGTACTTC.